These T cell receptor beta chains were read from a single sample in a study of blood T cell repertoires in COVID-19. Using immunoSEQ multiplex PCR, the repertoire was profiled, and TCRdb retains in-frame clones only, with some absent. The data show about 120,000 clones, 88% seen once. The material sequenced was peripheral blood. All receptors come from a woman aged 45-65 years with acute or convalescent COVID-19. CDR3s include the opening cysteine and the closing phenylalanine or tryptophan. Each record gives: J gene, V gene, D gene, clone size, CDR3 DNA, CDR3 protein. A D gene is named only where the DNA matches it firmly. Some rows have no size entry. The others give once, few or many, or a class for an expanded clone.

TRBJ1-2 TRBV7-9 . . TGTGCCAGCAGCCCCCAGGAAGGCTACACCTTC CASSPQEGYTF
TRBJ2-3 TRBV7-6 . . TGTGCCAGCAGCCCAGCGGACGGGAGCACAGATACGCAGTATTTT CASSPADGSTDTQYF
TRBJ1-1 TRBV25-1 . . TGTGCCAGCCAATACAGGGTGAACACTGAAGCTTTCTTT CASQYRVNTEAFF
TRBJ2-4 TRBV11-1 . . TGTGCCAGCAGCCCTTCCCAAGGCAGGCTCCTCAACATTCAGTACTTC CASSPSQGRLLNIQYF
TRBJ1-1 TRBV11-2 . . TGTGCCAGCAGCTCAGGAGGGTACATGAACACTGAAGCTTTCTTT CASSSGGYMNTEAFF
TRBJ2-1 TRBV15 TRBD2 . TGTGCCACCGGCGGGGGGAGTTTCTCCTACAATGAGCAGTTCTTC CATGGGSFSYNEQFF
TRBJ2-1 TRBV24-1 TRBD1 . TGTGCCATCGCCGGACAGGCCAATGAGCAGTTCTTC CAIAGQANEQFF
TRBJ1-6 TRBV25-1 TRBD1 . TGTGCCAGCAGGAGGGACAGCGGTAATTCACCCCTCCACTTT CASRRDSGNSPLHF
TRBJ2-3 TRBV11-3 . few TGTGCCAGCAGTTCAGGGGTCCTAGCAGATACGCAGTATTTT CASSSGVLADTQYF
TRBJ2-2 TRBV7-2 TRBD2 . TGTGCCAGCAGCTTAGTCGCGGGAGGAACCGGGGAGCTGTTTTTT CASSLVAGGTGELFF
TRBJ1-5 TRBV6-5 . . TGTGCCAGCAGTTATGGGGGGGCGGGCAATCAGCCCCAGCATTTT CASSYGGAGNQPQHF
TRBJ2-5 TRBV6-6 . . TGTGCCAGCAGTTACTCGAACGGGTTAGGAGAGACCCAGTACTTC CASSYSNGLGETQYF
TRBJ2-7 TRBV5-1 . few TGCGCCAGCAGCTTGGGGCAGGCCGCCTACGAGCAGTACTTC CASSLGQAAYEQYF
TRBJ1-2 TRBV12-3/TRBV12-4 . . TGTGCCAGCAACTTCAGGGGTGGCTATGGCTACACCTTC CASNFRGGYGYTF
TRBJ1-6 TRBV7-9 . . TGTGCCAGCAGCTTAGAACAGACTAATTCACCCCTCCACTTT CASSLEQTNSPLHF
TRBJ2-5 TRBV30 TRBD2 . TGTGCCTGGAGTGTGGGGCTAGCGGCTGAAGAGACCCAGTACTTC CAWSVGLAAEETQYF
TRBJ1-4 TRBV10-3 TRBD1 once TGTGCCATCGGGCAGGGGGACTCGGGAGAAAAACTGTTTTTT CAIGQGDSGEKLFF
TRBJ2-5 TRBV19 . . TGTGCCAGTAGTATCATAGCGTCGGGGGAGACCCAGTACTTC CASSIIASGETQYF
TRBJ2-5 TRBV5-1 . . TGCGCCAGCAGCTTCAGTGAAAAGACCCAGTACTTC CASSFSEKTQYF
TRBJ2-1 TRBV28 . . TGTGCCAGCAGTGAACCGCCGGGAGTGACCGTGAATGAGCAGTTCTTC CASSEPPGVTVNEQFF
TRBJ2-7 TRBV6-1 . . TGTGCCAGCAGTGAAGTCCCCAGGTACGAGCAGTACTTC CASSEVPRYEQYF
TRBJ2-1 TRBV24-1 TRBD2 . TGTGCCACCAGTGATGGACTAGCGGGATCCTACAATGAGCAGTTCTTC CATSDGLAGSYNEQFF
TRBJ2-1 TRBV5-1 TRBD2 . TGCGCCAGCAGCTTGGTGGCTAGCGGGAGTAATGAGCAGTTCTTC CASSLVASGSNEQFF
TRBJ2-7 TRBV6-5 TRBD2 . TGTGCCAGCAGTTACGGGGCTAGCGGCTCCTACGAGCAGTACTTC CASSYGASGSYEQYF
TRBJ1-6 TRBV2 . . TGTGCCAGCAGTGAAACGAGGACACTATTACCCCTCCACTTT CASSETRTLLPLHF
TRBJ2-5 TRBV7-9 TRBD1 . TGTGCCAGCAGCCCGACAGGGACAGGAGTGGAGACCCAGTACTTC CASSPTGTGVETQYF
TRBJ1-2 TRBV6-5 . . TGTGCCAGCCGCTCCCTAGGGGAGGCCTATGGCTACACCTTC CASRSLGEAYGYTF
TRBJ1-1 TRBV12-5 . . TGTGCTAGTGGTTGCGATGCCAACACCGACATGAACACTGAAGCTTTCTTT CASGCDANTDMNTEAFF
TRBJ2-5 TRBV19 TRBD1 . TGTGCCAGTAGTACCGGACAGGGAGAGACCCAGTACTTC CASSTGQGETQYF
TRBJ2-5 TRBV7-9 TRBD1 . TGTGCCAGCAGCAAGGGACAGGGGAACCAAGAGACCCAGTACTTC CASSKGQGNQETQYF
TRBJ1-3 TRBV10-3 . once TGTGCCATCAGTTTGACACTCGACTCTGGAAACACCATATATTTT CAISLTLDSGNTIYF
TRBJ2-1 TRBV28 TRBD2 few TGTGCCAGCAGTCTCGGGACTAGCGGGAGGAATGAGCAGTTCTTC CASSLGTSGRNEQFF
TRBJ2-7 TRBV20-1 . . TGCAGTGCTAGTACCAGATTTACCTACGAGCAGTACTTC CSASTRFTYEQYF
TRBJ1-1 TRBV27 . . TGTGCCAGCAGTTTGGGACACCCGAACACTGAAGCTTTCTTT CASSLGHPNTEAFF
TRBJ2-5 TRBV18 TRBD1 . TGTGCCAGCTCCCCCGAGGGGGCGAGGCAAGAGACCCAGTACTTC CASSPEGARQETQYF
TRBJ2-3 TRBV28 TRBD2 . TGTGCCAGCAGCCCGCTGGGCTTAGCGGGAGCCTTCACAGATACGCAGTATTTT CASSPLGLAGAFTDTQYF
TRBJ2-7 TRBV19 TRBD2 . TGTGCCAGTACCTCGGAGACTAGCGGGAGAGCATACGAGCAGTACTTC CASTSETSGRAYEQYF
TRBJ2-7 TRBV30 . . TGTGCCTGGGAGCCAAGTCCGAGCTCCTACGAGCAGTACTTC CAWEPSPSSYEQYF
TRBJ2-5 TRBV7-8 . . TGTGCCAGCAGCTTAGGTACTCAAGAGACCCAGTACTTC CASSLGTQETQYF
TRBJ1-4 TRBV3-1/TRBV3-2 . . TGTGCCAGCAGCCGAGCCCGTCAACTGTTTTTT CASSRARQLFF